The sequence of this TCR beta chain was determined in a study of a mutant IDH1 vaccine in newly diagnosed glioma. A remark on this clone: Its cognate antigen is unknown.

Overall study findings and caveats: It was more than 80% of patients that developed vaccine-induced immune responses.

The junction had 6 bases not matched to a gene; V was cut back by 4 bases and J by 1 base. CDR3 length equals 15 residues. Germline V gene sequence: CDR1 SGHRS, CDR2 YFSETQ. Produced via immunoSEQ multiplex PCR; TCRdb's table is partial and in-frame only. This table has around 46,000 clones, over 75% appearing once. Time point specified: week 5, during vaccination. Doses consisted of 300 ug of mutant IDH1 20-mer peptide each, paired with topical imiquimod. Sequenced here: PBMCs, sampled from a glioma patient whose treatment included an IDH1 peptide vaccine. This receptor was taken from a man aged 45-65 years with glioma. The rearrangement uses TRBV5-1 and TRBJ2-3; 7 bases line up with TRBD2. CDR3 loop: CASSPGRGGTDTQYF. The CDR3 DNA follows: TGCGCCAGCAGCCCGGGCCGGGGGGGCACAGATACGCAGTATTTT.